One sample yielded the 26 T cell receptor beta chains listed below, sequenced in a study of breast tumors, draining lymph nodes, adjacent tissues. TCRdb independently ran MiXCR on the multiplex PCR reads; one entry per CDR3 protein. The sample lists 150,000 to 200,000 distinct CDR3 sequences, around a third occurring once. Samples came from axillary lymph nodes draining the breast cancer. The specimen was axillary lymph node tissue. These receptors were obtained from a female donor with breast cancer. Some clones in this sample may be carry-over from other donors' samples.

This clonotype was found many times. The V gene is TRBV27, the J gene TRBJ2-5, with a possible D match to TRBD2 (5 bases). Germline-derived CDR1 and CDR2 are MNHEY and SMNVEV (reference sequence). Trimming stripped 6 bases from V and 5 bases from J, with 10 bases between. This CDR3 is 12 amino acids long. The CDR3 DNA is TGTGCCAGCAGCAGACTACGGGAGACCCAGTACTTC. Translated: CASSRLRETQYF.

In its sample, this clonotype was seen many times. The chain employs TRBV7-2 and TRBJ2-4; a weak D match, TRBD2 (7 bases). The germline gives CDR1 SGHTA, CDR2 FQGNSA. Trimming took off 6 bases at V and 1 base at J, with 13 bases between the two ends. This CDR3 region has 15 residues. The DNA for the CDR3 is TGTGCCAGCAGTCCTGGGGGGGCGGCCAAAAACATTCAGTACTTC. It translates to CASSPGGAAKNIQYF.

This clonotype has ten or more counts. This sequence joins TRBV7-9 and TRBJ1-2; maybe TRBD1 (6 bases). V was cut by 1 base and J by 8 bases, with 14 bases left in between. The length of the CDR3 is 14 residues. CDR1 and CDR2 (germline): SEHNR, FQNEAQ (reference sequence). The CDR3 region is CASSLVQGGKGYTF. CDR3 nucleotide sequence: TGTGCCAGCAGCTTAGTACAGGGAGGAAAAGGCTACACCTTC.

The J gene is TRBJ1-4, the V gene TRBV20-1, with D possibly TRBD1 on 5 matching bases. The germline V gene has CDR1 DFQATT and CDR2 SNEGSKA (reference sequence). The V end was cut by 3 bases, the J end by 5 bases, with 10 bases between. The CDR3 is 13 residues long. CDR3: CSASGGTNEKLFF. CDR3 in DNA: TGCAGTGCTAGTGGCGGGACGAATGAAAAACTGTTTTTT.

This clonotype has a count of ten or more. The V gene is TRBV27, the J gene TRBJ2-7, with a possible D match to TRBD2 (5 bases). V lost 0 bases, J lost 7 bases, and 16 bases lay in between. Germline CDR1 MNHEY, CDR2 SMNVEV (reference sequence). The length of the CDR3 is 15 residues. In DNA, the CDR3 is TGTGCCAGCAGTTTATCCGTGCCCTCCGGCGGGGAGCAGTACTTC. This encodes CASSLSVPSGGEQYF.

This clonotype was counted a few times. The chain carries TRBV3-1 and TRBJ2-1; TRBD2 might be the D (6 bases). CDR3 size: 13 residues. Germline V gene data show CDR1 as LGHDT and CDR2 as YNNKEL (reference sequence). Trimming took off 3 bases at V and 15 bases at J, with 18 bases between the two ends. CDR3 DNA: TGTGCCAGCAGCCACGGGGACTTCCCTAGGGCGTTCTTC. Amino acid sequence: CASSHGDFPRAFF.

This clonotype was seen at least ten times. The rearrangement links TRBV7-8 to TRBJ2-1; 10 bases fit TRBD2. Germline loops: CDR1 SGHVS, CDR2 FQNEAQ. The trim removed 5 bases at V and 7 bases at J, leaving 8 bases unmatched. This CDR3 region has 15 residues. The CDR3 DNA follows: TGTGCCAGCAGCGGATTAGCGGGGGGCGGGAATGAGCAGTTCTTC. Amino acids: CASSGLAGGGNEQFF.

In this sample, this clonotype turned up many times. The chain links TRBV18 to TRBJ1-6; perhaps TRBD1 as D (5 bases). The CDR3 is made up of 16 amino acids. Trimming removed 3 bases at V and 7 bases at J, with 16 bases between. CDR1 and CDR2 from the germline V gene are KGHSH and LQKENI. This CDR3 is CASSPFGGDVNSPLHF. CDR3 sequence (DNA): TGTGCCAGCTCACCGTTTGGGGGAGATGTAAATTCACCCCTCCACTTT. Variable domain in full (rest from reference TRBV18 and TRBJ1-6): NAGVMQNPRHLVRRRGQEARLRCSPMKGHSHVYWYRQLPEEGLKFMVYLQKENIIDESGMPKERFSAEFPKEGPSILRIQQVVRGDSAAYFCASSPFGGDVNSPLHFGNGTRLTVT.

Regarding this clonotype: A much larger clonotype is one base distant, so this may be a read error. This chain links TRBV20-1 with TRBJ1-2, with 7 nucleotides matching TRBD1. Germline CDR1 DFQATT, CDR2 SNEGSKA (reference sequence). Germline trimming cut 3 bases from V and 10 bases from J; bases unmatched to any gene: 11. The CDR3 is 13 amino acids. As DNA, the CDR3 is TGCAGTGCTAGTTATGGCAGGGGGAGAGCCTACACCTTC. As protein: CSASYGRGRAYTF.

Many counts were recorded for this clonotype. The CDR3 DNA sequence: TGCGCCAGCAGCCAAGTCCCCGGGACAGGTGAAAAACTGTTTTTT. Amino acids: CASSQVPGTGEKLFF. This chain connects TRBV4-1 to TRBJ1-4; 8 nucleotides line up with TRBD1. Germline lookup yields CDR1 MGHRA and CDR2 YSYEKL. The J segment lost 7 bases and the V segment lost 1 base, leaving 5 bases of the junction unmatched. CDR3 size: 15 residues.

This clonotype was detected many times. This sequence joins TRBV5-1 and TRBJ2-3, with 9 positions matching TRBD2. CDR3 length: 15 residues. Per the germline V gene, CDR1 is SGHRS and CDR2 is YFSETQ. V was clipped by 4 bases and J by 8 bases; unmatched bases: 11. CDR3 loop: CASSLSGGPAGTQYF. As DNA, the CDR3 is TGCGCCAGCAGCCTTAGCGGGGGTCCCGCAGGTACGCAGTATTTT.

Points on this clonotype: A much larger clone lies one base from this, so it may be a read error. J is TRBJ1-3 and V is TRBV7-9; perhaps TRBD1 as D (5 bases). The CDR3 loop spans 15 amino acids. CDR1 is SEHNR and CDR2 is FQNEAQ in the germline V gene (reference sequence). The CDR3 nucleotides are TGTGCCAGCAGCCCCGGAGGGGTCTCTGGAAACACCATACATTTT. It encodes CASSPGGVSGNTIHF.

The rearrangement uses TRBV6-4 and TRBJ1-1; no reliable D call. V was clipped by 6 bases and J by 1 base, with 12 bases between them. This CDR3 is built from 14 residues. Germline CDR1 is MRHNA and CDR2 is SNTAGT. CDR3 nucleotide sequence: TGTGCCAGCAGCCAGTCGACCGCGAACACTGAAGCTTTCTTT. Protein: CASSQSTANTEAFF.

This clonotype was recorded at least ten times. CDR3 sequence (DNA): TGTGCCAGCAGGGGACAGGGGGACTACGAGCAGTACTTC. This translates into CASRGQGDYEQYF. The chain recombines TRBV12-3 or TRBV12-4 with TRBJ2-7; 11 bases are shared with TRBD1. The CDR3 runs 13 residues. V lost 6 bases to trimming and J lost 3 bases; unmatched junction nucleotides: 1.

This clonotype was recorded a few times. V gene TRBV5-4 combines with J gene TRBJ1-2, with D maybe TRBD1 (5 bases). The ends were cut back, 0 bases at V and 5 bases at J, with 11 bases in the middle. In germline, CDR1 is SGHNT, CDR2 YYREEE (reference sequence). The CDR3 is 14 residues long. The CDR3 coding sequence is TGTGCCAGCAGCTTGGTTGGGGCGGCTTATGGCTACACCTTC. This codes for CASSLVGAAYGYTF.

Points on this clonotype: Lacking the conserved final phenylalanine or tryptophan, this CDR3 likely reflects a read error. This CDR3 reads CASSYTLRQGARVHGYTL. Written as DNA, the CDR3 is TGTGCCAGCAGCTATACCCTCCGACAGGGGGCCCGAGTTCATGGCTACACCCTC. The chain joins TRBV11-2 to TRBJ1-2, with TRBD1 identical over 10 bases. Looked up from germline, CDR1 is SGHAT and CDR2 is FQNNGV. J lost 6 bases, V lost 4 bases, and 17 bases had no gene match. CDR3 size: 18 residues.

This clonotype was found many times. V and J are TRBV7-8 and TRBJ2-2; D ambiguous. From germline, CDR1 is SGHVS and CDR2 FQNEAQ. CDR3 length: 14 amino acids. V shed 1 base and J shed 5 bases, with 8 bases lying between them. As DNA, the CDR3 is TGTGCCAGCAGCTTAGTCTACGGGACCGGGGAGCTGTTTTTT. This codes for CASSLVYGTGELFF.

With respect to this clonotype: As the CDR3 is not closed by the conserved phenylalanine or tryptophan, this likely results from a read error. The J gene is TRBJ1-5, the V gene TRBV20-1; weak D call: TRBD1 (6 bases). V was clipped by 3 bases and J by 1 base, with 7 bases between them. CDR1 and CDR2 from the germline V gene are DFQATT and SNEGSKA (reference sequence). The length of the CDR3 is 13 residues. This CDR3 reads CSARDRSNQPQHG. The DNA of the CDR3 is TGCAGTGCTAGGGACAGAAGCAATCAGCCCCAGCATGGT.

The table lists this clonotype with a count of one. It may be a read error: a sequence one base away is much more abundant. This chain connects TRBV18 to TRBJ2-1; no clear D. Germline values: CDR1 KGHSH, CDR2 LQKENI. The CDR3 runs to 15 residues. V shed 5 bases and J shed 1 base, with 12 bases lying between them. CDR3 sequence reads: CASSSVVDSYNEQFF. The CDR3 DNA follows: TGTGCCAGCTCATCGGTCGTCGATTCCTACAATGAGCAGTTCTTC.

Ten or more counts support this clonotype. V usage is TRBV3-1 and J usage is TRBJ2-5; D is possibly TRBD2 (5 bases). Germline V gene lookup returns CDR1 LGHDT and CDR2 YNNKEL (reference sequence). The CDR3 extends over 16 amino acids. V was cut by 3 bases and J by 5 bases, with 19 bases left in between. This CDR3 is CASSHFATPSGETQYF. Here the CDR3 DNA reads TGTGCCAGCAGCCATTTTGCAACCCCGTCGGGGGAGACCCAGTACTTC.

This clonotype has a handful of counts. V gene TRBV7-2 combines with J gene TRBJ2-1; a weak D match, TRBD2 (6 bases). V was clipped by 5 bases and J by 0 bases, with 14 bases between them. This CDR3 comprises 16 residues. Germline V gene sequence: CDR1 SGHTA, CDR2 FQGNSA. CDR3 residues: CASSRQSGPSYNEQFF. The DNA for the CDR3 is TGTGCCAGCAGCCGCCAAAGCGGGCCCTCCTACAATGAGCAGTTCTTC.

This clonotype was observed many times. The chain links TRBV19 to TRBJ1-3; 9 nucleotides align to TRBD1. This CDR3 spans 15 amino acids. CDR1 LNHDA and CDR2 SQIVND come from the germline V gene (reference sequence). V dropped 7 bases and J dropped 3; count of bases not matched to a gene: 7. The CDR3 nucleotides are TGTGCCAGTATAATACAGGGGGCCGGTGGAAACACCATATATTTT. Its protein product is CASIIQGAGGNTIYF.

This clonotype has at least ten counts. The chain couples TRBV7-2 to TRBJ2-7; 14 bases align to TRBD2. Trimming at V came to 5 bases and at J to 5 bases, leaving 14 bases not matched to a gene. From germline, CDR1 is SGHTA and CDR2 FQGNSA. This CDR3 is built from 18 residues. The CDR3, as DNA: TGTGCCAGCAGCCTTCGCGGGACTAGCGGGAGTTGGGGTCACGAGCAGTACTTC. The encoded protein is CASSLRGTSGSWGHEQYF.

This clonotype appeared many times. The chain carries TRBV20-1 and TRBJ2-2; 7 positions match TRBD2. From germline, CDR1 is DFQATT and CDR2 SNEGSKA (reference sequence). J gave up 7 bases and V 7 bases, and 6 bases lay outside the gene matches. The CDR3 totals 12 residues. CDR3 DNA: TGCAGTGTGACTGGGGAGGGCGGGGAGCTGTTTTTT. Translating gives CSVTGEGGELFF.

For this clonotype: A much larger clonotype is one base distant, so this may be a read error. The J gene is TRBJ2-1, the V gene TRBV6-6, with 11 nucleotides matching TRBD2. J was trimmed by 6 bases and V by 4 bases; bases with no gene match: 5. In germline, CDR1 is MNHNY, CDR2 SVGAGI (reference sequence). The CDR3 sequence is 15 residues long. The CDR3: CASSSSSGGCNEQFF. For the CDR3, the DNA is TGTGCCAGCAGTTCCTCTAGCGGGGGGTGCAATGAGCAGTTCTTC.

At least ten counts were recorded for this clonotype. V is TRBV7-6 and J is TRBJ2-3, with 7 bases lining up with TRBD1. The CDR3 is 14 amino acids. Germline loops: CDR1 SGHVS, CDR2 FNYEAQ. The J segment lost 5 bases and the V segment lost 4 bases, leaving 6 bases of the junction unmatched. CDR3 sequence (DNA): TGTGCCAGCAGCTCCCGCAGGGGGAAAGATACGCAGTATTTT. Translated, it gives CASSSRRGKDTQYF.